The source of this T cell receptor (beta chain) is a study of early T cells in non-severe SARS-CoV-2 infection. Study as a whole: It was bulk RNA from unsorted whole blood that was sequenced, and the chains were unpaired. General study results and limits: VDJdb matches were skewed toward anti-spike CD8 T cell responses.

This CDR3 contains 15 residues. With 2 bases removed from V and 0 bases from J, the gap between germline ends came to 8 bases. Of note for this clonotype: Its antigen is not known.

TCRdb passed the 5' RACE reads through MiXCR, listing each CDR3 protein once. This table holds about 77,000 distinct CDR3 sequences, about a sixth found once. J is TRBJ2-1 and V is TRBV12-3 or TRBV12-4; D may correspond to TRBD1 or TRBD2 (5 bases each). This receptor was obtained from an adult who was a healthcare worker with PCR-confirmed SARS-CoV-2 infection or an uninfected control (not recorded which). The sequencing input was whole blood. Here the CDR3 reads CASSLWGSSYNEQFF. In nucleotides, the CDR3 is TGTGCCAGCAGTTTATGGGGGAGCTCCTACAATGAGCAGTTCTTC.